Listed below are T cell receptor beta chains from one sample, sequenced in a study of cytotoxic CD8 clonotypes in ibrutinib-treated CLL. Generated by immunoSEQ multiplex PCR, the TCRdb table keeps only in-frame clones and is missing some. The data contain about 330,000 clones, approximately 67% of them seen just once; the ten biggest clones take up about 6.7%. The input for sequencing was PBMCs, taken after 36 months of ibrutinib treatment. The origin of the receptors is a human donor with chronic lymphocytic leukemia. Both conserved end residues are part of each CDR3. D genes are given only for firm matches. Not every row has a clone size; where given, it reads once, few, many or a size class.

J: TRBJ2-2; length: 17; V: TRBV15; size: NA; D: NA; DNA: TGTGCCACCAGCAGGGCCCAAGGGTTCGCGAACACCGGGGAGCTGTTTTTT; CDR3: CATSRAQGFANTGELFF
J: TRBJ1-5; length: 13; V: TRBV5-1; size: few; D: NA; DNA: TGCGCCAGCAGCCAAGAGGGGGACCAGCCCCAGCATTTT; CDR3: CASSQEGDQPQHF
J: TRBJ1-6; length: 14; V: TRBV27; size: NA; D: NA; DNA: TGTGCCAGCAGTTTTCGAGGGTTTAATTCACCCCTCCACTTT; CDR3: CASSFRGFNSPLHF
J: TRBJ1-5; length: 12; V: TRBV19; size: NA; D: NA; DNA: TGTGCCAGTAGTATAGGTAATCAGCCCCAGCATTTT; CDR3: CASSIGNQPQHF
J: TRBJ2-3; length: 16; V: TRBV5-6; size: NA; D: NA; DNA: TGTGCCAGCAGCTTGAAATTAGATAGAACCACAGATACGCAGTATTTT; CDR3: CASSLKLDRTTDTQYF
J: TRBJ1-5; length: 15; V: TRBV9; size: NA; D: NA; DNA: TGTGCCAGCAGTCCTAGTGGGGTTCCCAATCAGCCCCAGCATTTT; CDR3: CASSPSGVPNQPQHF
J: TRBJ1-6; length: 16; V: TRBV19; size: NA; D: TRBD1; DNA: TGTGCCAGTAGTCCCACGGCAGGGGGCGCGGGATCACCCCTCCACTTT; CDR3: CASSPTAGGAGSPLHF
J: TRBJ2-5; length: 13; V: TRBV29-1; size: NA; D: NA; DNA: TGCAGCGTTGTGGGGGTGAAACAAGAGACCCAGTACTTC; CDR3: CSVVGVKQETQYF
J: TRBJ1-1; length: 16; V: TRBV11-2; size: NA; D: NA; DNA: TGTGCCAGCAGCTCCCCAGTGTGGGTGATGAACACTGAAGCTTTCTTT; CDR3: CASSSPVWVMNTEAFF
J: TRBJ1-6; length: 13; V: TRBV27; size: few; D: NA; DNA: TGTGCCAGCAGTTCCAGGCGGAATTCACCCCTCCACTTT; CDR3: CASSSRRNSPLHF
J: TRBJ1-3; length: 15; V: TRBV18; size: once; D: NA; DNA: TGTGCCAGCTCACCACCTTTGGGAACTGGAAACACCATATATTTT; CDR3: CASSPPLGTGNTIYF
J: TRBJ2-3; length: 13; V: TRBV29-1; size: NA; D: NA; DNA: TGCAGCGCTAGGAGGGCAGGGGCAGATACGCAGTATTTT; CDR3: CSARRAGADTQYF
J: TRBJ1-2; length: 12; V: TRBV29-1; size: few; D: NA; DNA: TGCAGCGTTGACAGGAGTGAGTATGGCTACACCTTC; CDR3: CSVDRSEYGYTF
J: TRBJ1-1; length: 15; V: TRBV19; size: NA; D: NA; DNA: TGTGCCAGTAGTATCCTACCGGGGGTGAACACTGAAGCTTTCTTT; CDR3: CASSILPGVNTEAFF
J: TRBJ2-1; length: 14; V: TRBV7-3; size: NA; D: NA; DNA: TGTGCCAGCAGCTTAGGGGGCAAGAACAATGAGCAGTTCTTC; CDR3: CASSLGGKNNEQFF
J: TRBJ2-5; length: 16; V: TRBV7-9; size: NA; D: NA; DNA: TGTGCCAGCAGCCCGAGACGAGGTAGTGGTCCTGAGACCCAGTACTTC; CDR3: CASSPRRGSGPETQYF
J: TRBJ2-3; length: 15; V: TRBV28; size: few; D: NA; DNA: TGTGCCAGCAGGGTAACTCACTCTAGCACAGATACGCAGTATTTT; CDR3: CASRVTHSSTDTQYF
J: TRBJ2-7; length: 13; V: TRBV5-1; size: NA; D: NA; DNA: TGCGCCAGCAGGGGCGGGGTGATCTACGAGCAGTACTTC; CDR3: CASRGGVIYEQYF
J: TRBJ2-3; length: 15; V: TRBV7-9; size: NA; D: NA; DNA: TGTGCCAGCAGCTTTCTAGGGGGGGTGGCAGATACGCAGTATTTT; CDR3: CASSFLGGVADTQYF
J: TRBJ2-3; length: 12; V: TRBV7-3; size: NA; D: NA; DNA: TGTGCCAGCAGCTTTCAAGGAGATACGCAGTATTTT; CDR3: CASSFQGDTQYF
J: TRBJ2-7; length: 14; V: TRBV7-9; size: NA; D: NA; DNA: TGTGCCAGCAGCTTTCAGGGGCAGCCCTACGAGCAGTACTTC; CDR3: CASSFQGQPYEQYF
J: TRBJ2-1; length: 11; V: TRBV5-1; size: NA; D: NA; DNA: TGCGCCAGCAGCTTAACATGGGAGCAGTTCTTC; CDR3: CASSLTWEQFF
J: TRBJ1-1; length: 12; V: TRBV29-1; size: NA; D: NA; DNA: TGCAGCGCCGGACAGCTGAACACTGAAGCTTTCTTT; CDR3: CSAGQLNTEAFF
J: TRBJ2-1; length: 15; V: TRBV7-9; size: once; D: NA; DNA: TGTGCCAGCAGCTTAGCCGGGGGATACGGGAATGAGCAGTTCTTC; CDR3: CASSLAGGYGNEQFF
J: TRBJ2-7; length: 12; V: TRBV7-2; size: NA; D: NA; DNA: TGTGCCAGCAGCTCAGTTACCTACGAGCAGTACTTC; CDR3: CASSSVTYEQYF
J: TRBJ2-1; length: 16; V: TRBV25-1; size: NA; D: TRBD2; DNA: TGTGCCAGCAGTTCTATGGGACTAGCGGGAGACAATGAGCAGTTCTTC; CDR3: CASSSMGLAGDNEQFF
J: TRBJ1-2; length: 14; V: TRBV7-8; size: few; D: NA; DNA: TGTGCCAGCAGCTTTGTCGGGAAACATTATGGCTACACCTTC; CDR3: CASSFVGKHYGYTF
J: TRBJ1-4; length: 15; V: TRBV10-3; size: NA; D: NA; DNA: TGTGCCATCAGTGAGGGGGGGACGAGAAATGAAAAACTGTTTTTT; CDR3: CAISEGGTRNEKLFF
J: TRBJ2-1; length: 16; V: TRBV7-8; size: NA; D: TRBD2; DNA: TGTGCCAGCAGCTTGGGGGCTAGCGGGTTTTACAATGAGCAGTTCTTC; CDR3: CASSLGASGFYNEQFF
J: TRBJ2-7; length: 15; V: TRBV4-1; size: NA; D: TRBD1; DNA: TGCGCCAGCAGCCTTCGAGGGACAGGGGGAATCGAGCAGTACTTC; CDR3: CASSLRGTGGIEQYF
J: TRBJ2-7; length: 11; V: TRBV5-1; size: NA; D: NA; DNA: TGCGCCAGCAGCTTGGGCATCGAGCAGTACTTC; CDR3: CASSLGIEQYF
J: TRBJ2-5; length: 15; V: TRBV5-1; size: NA; D: NA; DNA: TGCGCCAGCAGCCTAAGAGGGGGGCTCCAAGAGACCCAGTACTTC; CDR3: CASSLRGGLQETQYF
J: TRBJ2-3; length: 19; V: TRBV9; size: once; D: TRBD2; DNA: TGTGCCAGCAGCATCCTGACTAGCGGGGCCCAAACTCTCACAGATACGCAGTATTTT; CDR3: CASSILTSGAQTLTDTQYF
J: TRBJ1-6; length: 14; V: TRBV5-8; size: NA; D: TRBD1; DNA: TGTGCCAGCGACAGGGGGATCGATAATTCACCCCTCCACTTT; CDR3: CASDRGIDNSPLHF
J: TRBJ2-3; length: 15; V: TRBV28; size: NA; D: TRBD1; DNA: TGTGCCAGCAGTAGGGACAGGGGGCATGCAGATACGCAGTATTTT; CDR3: CASSRDRGHADTQYF
J: TRBJ2-1; length: 15; V: TRBV2; size: NA; D: TRBD1; DNA: TGTGCCAGCAGTGAAGAGGGACAGGGAAGCAATGAGCAGTTCTTC; CDR3: CASSEEGQGSNEQFF
J: TRBJ1-5; length: 14; V: TRBV4-1; size: NA; D: TRBD1; DNA: TGCGCCAGCAGCCAAGATCAGGGGGGTCAGCCCCAGCATTTT; CDR3: CASSQDQGGQPQHF
J: TRBJ2-7; length: 15; V: TRBV28; size: NA; D: TRBD1; DNA: TGTGCCAGCAGTTTAGGTGGGACAGGGTCCTTCTTGGGTGACTTC; CDR3: CASSLGGTGSFLGDF
J: TRBJ2-1; length: 17; V: TRBV28; size: NA; D: TRBD2; DNA: TGTGCCAGCAGGCACTTAGGACTAGCGGGAAGAAGCAATGAGCAGTTCTTC; CDR3: CASRHLGLAGRSNEQFF
J: TRBJ1-1; length: 11; V: TRBV29-1; size: few; D: NA; DNA: TGCAGCGTTGAGGTGGGCAGTAAAGCTTTCTTT; CDR3: CSVEVGSKAFF
J: TRBJ1-2; length: 12; V: TRBV4-3; size: NA; D: NA; DNA: TGCGCCAGCAGCCAAGATCACTATGGCTACACCTTC; CDR3: CASSQDHYGYTF